Shown below are 2 T cell receptor beta chains from a single sample sequenced in a study of shared clonotypes between healthy human individuals. Using immunoSEQ multiplex PCR, the repertoire was profiled, and TCRdb retains in-frame clones only, with some absent. The sample lists millions of clones, 85% to 95% occurring once. Naive CD8 isolation took CD45RO-negative cells positively selected for CCR7 and excluded terminally differentiated effector memory CD45RA+ cells. Input material: naive CD8+ T cells sorted from blood. The receptors were gathered from a young man in good health.

V is TRBV4-1 and J is TRBJ2-3; the D call may be TRBD1 or TRBD2 (5 bases each). The CDR3 is 17 residues long. Trimming removed 0 bases from V and 4 bases from J, with 17 bases in between. CDR1 is MGHRA, CDR2 YSYEKL, per germline. CDR3 coding DNA: TGCGCCAGCAGCCAAGAACCGAGGGGAGCGGTCGCAGATACGCAGTATTTT. Protein: CASSQEPRGAVADTQYF.

The chain is built from TRBV5-1 and TRBJ1-1; 9 bases line up with TRBD1. Germline assignment: CDR1 SGHRS and CDR2 YFSETQ. This CDR3 contains 17 residues. V gave up 0 bases and J gave up 3 bases; unmatched junction bases: 9. The CDR3 is CASSLVGQGERDTEAFF. For the CDR3, the DNA is TGCGCCAGCAGCTTGGTGGGACAGGGTGAGCGGGACACTGAAGCTTTCTTT.